The T cell receptor beta chain under discussion was sequenced for a study of response to subunit inactivated influenza vaccine. Study findings and constraints: Authors suggested few new T cells are recruited by each seasonal influenza vaccination.

V dropped 2 bases and J dropped 8; count of bases not matched to a gene: 6. The CDR3 is 15 residues long. Per germline, CDR1 SEHNR and CDR2 FQNEAQ (reference sequence). TCRdb recomputed calls from the RT-PCR reads with MiXCR, one row per CDR3 protein. The table has approximately 300,000 distinct CDR3 sequences, 22% seen once. Of note for this clonotype: Its matching antigen is unknown.

Sequencing used PBMCs from blood, obtained approximately 20 months after vaccination. This chain uses TRBV7-9 with TRBJ2-1; TRBD1 agrees at 10 bases. The receptor was derived from a man between 50 and 75 years old who received an inactivated influenza vaccine. CDR3 loop: CASSLSVTGGYEQFF. The CDR3 DNA follows: TGTGCCAGCAGCTTATCAGTGACAGGGGGCTATGAGCAGTTCTTC.